What follows are 17 T cell receptor beta chains derived from one specimen sequenced in a study of blood T cells in healthy people across ages (dated by TCRdb to about 2015). Libraries were prepared through 5' RACE. TCRdb records Illumina HiSeq 2500 as the sequencer. A second 7 to 11 cycle PCR used a sample-barcoded 5' primer and a J-beta primer mix. TCRdb reprocessed the public reads (quality trimming at Q25 with fastp, clone calling with MiXCR) and kept in-frame beta chains. A single entry per CDR3 protein holds the most common genes and DNA from its merged rows. The sample table contains 1.5 million to 2 million distinct CDR3 sequences; only one count was recorded for approximately 28% of them. The top ten constitute 6.5% to 8.5% of the sample. The sample was blood. These receptors were taken from a woman aged 25 to 45 in good health.

The CDR3 DNA sequence: TGTGCCAGCAGCCCCCTACAGCTTTCTTGGTCACAAGGGACGCAGTATTTT. It translates to CASSPLQLSWSQGTQYF. The chain is built from TRBV7-2 and TRBJ2-3; no clear D gene. This CDR3 comprises 17 residues. In germline, CDR1 is SGHTA, CDR2 FQGNSA. The V end lost 5 bases, the J end lost 9 bases, and 27 bases lay between the germline ends.

As for this clonotype: Since a much larger clone is just one base distant, this may be a read error. V is TRBV20-1 and J is TRBJ2-1; 9 bases fit TRBD2. Germline V gene lookup returns CDR1 DFQATT and CDR2 SNEGSKA (reference sequence). This CDR3 comprises 14 residues. This chain's CDR3 is CGARPSGNANEQFF. The CDR3 DNA sequence: TGCGGTGCTAGGCCTAGCGGGAACGCCAATGAGCAGTTCTTC.

The gene calls are TRBV21-1 and TRBJ1-2; the table's D call, TRBD1, has no DNA check behind it. TRBV21-1 is given as a pseudogene. CDR3 length: 15 amino acids. Here the CDR3 DNA reads TGTGCCAGTCCGTCCCGAAAGGGAACTAACTATGGCTACACCTTC. Translation gives CASPSRKGTNYGYTF.

With respect to this clonotype: A read error may explain this, as a much larger clone is one base away. The chain couples TRBV6-2 or TRBV6-3 to TRBJ2-1; D may be TRBD2 (5 bases). V lost 5 bases and J 8 bases, leaving 10 bases between the germline ends. The germline V gene has CDR1 MNHEY and CDR2 SVGEGT. The CDR3 is made up of 12 amino acids. The CDR3 coding sequence is TGTGCCAGCAGTACTAGTGTCCATGAGCAGTTCTTC. Translating gives CASSTSVHEQFF.

Remarks on this clonotype: A much larger clone differs from this one at a single base, so this may be a read error. The chain joins TRBV13 to TRBJ2-5; D is possibly TRBD1 (5 bases). Trimming stripped 5 bases from V and 3 bases from J, with 16 bases between. Germline assignment: CDR1 PRHDT and CDR2 FYEKMQ (reference sequence). The CDR3 is 15 residues long. The CDR3 nucleotides are TGTGCCAGCAGCCAACGGGCAGGGAAGGAAGAGACCCAGTACTTC. This gives the protein CASSQRAGKEETQYF.

The rearrangement links TRBV7-3 to TRBJ2-7; TRBD2 matches at 7 bases. This CDR3 is built from 14 residues. Germline V gives CDR1 SGHTA, CDR2 FQGTGA. V shed 0 bases and J 5 bases; nucleotides not matched to a gene: 4. CDR3 bases: TGTGCCAGCAGCTTAACGCGGAGCGGGGACGAGCAGTACTTC. Amino acids: CASSLTRSGDEQYF.

V gene TRBV2 combines with J gene TRBJ2-5; 8 bases are a match to TRBD2. The CDR3 runs to 14 residues. J was trimmed by 7 bases and V by 5 bases; bases with no gene match: 9. Germline values: CDR1 SNHLY, CDR2 FYNNEI. In DNA, the CDR3 is TGTGCCAGCAGTAGACTAGTCGGGAGGGTGACCCAGTACTTC. Its translation: CASSRLVGRVTQYF.

The genes are TRBV6-1 and TRBJ1-2; D ambiguous. The CDR3 loop spans 14 amino acids. Germline assignment: CDR1 MNHNS and CDR2 SASEGT. V was pared by 7 bases and J by 5 bases, with 17 bases between. The CDR3 nucleotides read TGTGCCAGCATCACGCTGAGTTCAAGATATGGCTACACCTTC. Protein sequence: CASITLSSRYGYTF.

This clonotype was picked up one time. At one of its ends the junction is not consistent with the germline gene, which may arise from a read error. This chain uses TRBV12-3 or TRBV12-4 with TRBJ2-4; D is undetermined. This CDR3 is 14 amino acids long. The CDR3 region has the DNA TGCGCCAGCAGTTCAGCCTCAGACATTCCCCGGGAGTACTTC. It is translated as CASSSASDIPREYF.

This clonotype was detected many times. J is TRBJ2-4 and V is TRBV4-3; no firm D call. The germline V gene has CDR1 LGHNA and CDR2 YSLEER. V was cut by 2 bases and J by 4 bases, with 12 bases left in between. The CDR3 is made up of 15 amino acids. The CDR3 here is CASSQQFGSKNIQYF. CDR3 sequence (DNA): TGCGCCAGCAGCCAACAGTTTGGCAGTAAAAACATTCAGTACTTC.

This chain joins TRBV24-1 and TRBJ2-2; D perhaps matches TRBD1 (5 bases). This CDR3 has 13 residues. The V end lost 4 bases, the J end lost 4 bases, and 6 bases lay between the germline ends. CDR1 and CDR2 (germline): KGHDR, SFDVKD. CDR3 loop: CATSDRATGELFF. In DNA, the CDR3 is TGTGCCACCAGTGACAGGGCCACCGGGGAGCTGTTTTTT.

This chain connects TRBV20-1 to TRBJ2-1; a possible D gene is TRBD2 (7 bases). V lost 5 bases and J lost 8, with 16 bases in between. The V gene's germline CDR1 is DFQATT and CDR2 SNEGSKA (reference sequence). The CDR3 contains 13 residues. The DNA of the CDR3 is TGCAGTGCTCCGTATGGGGGGGCCGATGAGCAGTTCTTC. Its translation is CSAPYGGADEQFF.

J is TRBJ2-7 and V is TRBV3-1; TRBD1 matches at 7 bases. Germline V lookup: CDR1 LGHDT, CDR2 YNNKEL (reference sequence). V lost 3 bases and J lost 0; bases outside the gene matches: 2. CDR3 length: 14 amino acids. CDR3 loop: CASSHWDSSYEQYF. In nucleotides, the CDR3 is TGTGCCAGCAGCCACTGGGACAGCTCCTACGAGCAGTACTTC.

This clonotype was seen a few times. The rearrangement uses TRBV24-1 and TRBJ2-1; 7 bases are shared with TRBD1. The CDR3 has 17 residues. Germline V gene sequence: CDR1 KGHDR, CDR2 SFDVKD. With 2 bases clipped from V and 1 base from J, the junction kept 7 bases outside the gene matches. DNA of the CDR3: TGTGCCACCAGTGATTCACAGGGGCTGTCTTCCTACAATGAGCAGTTCTTC. The encoded protein is CATSDSQGLSSYNEQFF.

This clonotype is a singleton in its sample. The chain carries TRBV7-2 and TRBJ2-5; D is uncertain. With 1 base removed from V and 11 bases from J, the gap between germline ends came to 20 bases. Germline CDR1 and CDR2: SGHTA and FQGNSA. This CDR3 region has 15 residues. The CDR3: CASSLGSGRAEEQYF. The CDR3 DNA is TGTGCCAGCAGCTTAGGCAGTGGAAGGGCCGAGGAGCAGTACTTC.

The DNA for the CDR3 is TGCGCCAGCAGCCAAGATTGGGGCAGGGGGTCTAATGAAAAACTGTTTTTT. Protein sequence: CASSQDWGRGSNEKLFF. The gene calls are TRBV4-3 and TRBJ1-4; 7 positions agree with TRBD1. Germline V lookup: CDR1 LGHNA, CDR2 YSLEER. The CDR3 runs to 17 residues. The ends lost 0 bases at V and 3 bases at J; junction bases unmatched: 7.

This clonotype was seen repeatedly, ten times or more. This chain uses TRBV20-1 with TRBJ2-5; D is possibly TRBD2 (6 bases). The germline V and J ends were trimmed by 5 bases and 4 bases, with 17 bases remaining between them. Germline loops: CDR1 DFQATT, CDR2 SNEGSKA (reference sequence). The CDR3 loop spans 14 amino acids. The CDR3 nucleotides are TGCAGTGCTCGGAGGAGGGCCGGAGGAGAGACCCAGTACTTC. The encoded protein is CSARRRAGGETQYF.